This TCR beta chain was captured in a study of brain T cells in children with intractable seizures. Findings of the study overall: Clones missing pre-surgery may reflect undersampling of that blood sample.

The protocol was immunoSEQ multiplex PCR, while the TCRdb copy is restricted to in-frame clones and leaves out a portion. The data contain 110,000 or so clones, 90% to 95% of them singletons. With regard to this clone: What it binds is not known.

Germline V gene sequence: CDR1 SGHKS, CDR2 YYEKEE (reference sequence). This CDR3 has 16 amino acids. Trimming pared 2 bases from V and 3 bases from J, leaving 14 bases between. This clonotype originated in a boy younger than two with hemimegalencephaly and intractable seizures. This chain uses TRBV5-5 with TRBJ1-4; possibly TRBD1 for D (6 bases). The source material was peripheral blood, sampled at surgery. The CDR3 nucleotides are TGTGCCAGCAGCTTAAGGGGGGGCCCTCCTAATGAAAAACTGTTTTTT. It translates to CASSLRGGPPNEKLFF.